This T cell receptor beta chain was captured by sequencing in a study of technical replicates of blood from several donors. The data were produced by immunoSEQ multiplex PCR, yet TCRdb's version contains in-frame clones alone and is incomplete. The sample records tens of thousands of clones, about 94% being singletons. What was sequenced was T cells isolated from PBMCs. This TCR was sampled from a human donor in good health.

Here the CDR3 reads CASSYYQGPSNSGYTF. Written as DNA, the CDR3 is TGTGCCAGCAGTTACTACCAGGGGCCAAGTAATTCCGGCTACACCTTC. This sequence joins TRBV6-5 and TRBJ1-2, with D possibly TRBD1 on 6 matching bases. The CDR3 runs 16 residues. CDR1 and CDR2 from the germline V gene are MNHEY and SVGAGI. Deletions cut 1 base from V and 8 bases from J, with 20 bases between.